These 3 T cell receptor beta chains came from one sample sequenced in a study of blood T cell repertoires in COVID-19. Clones were read by immunoSEQ multiplex PCR, and TCRdb kept only the in-frame ones, dropping some. The sample includes approximately 100,000 clones, about 75% of them seen just once. Sequenced: peripheral blood. The source of these receptors is a man older than 75 with acute or convalescent COVID-19.

This clone has just one count. It may be a read error: a sequence one base away is much more abundant. Other DNA sequences in the same sample also yield this CDR3. The gene calls are TRBV9 and TRBJ2-1, with 10 bases aligning to TRBD2. The CDR3 extends over 15 amino acids. Trimming cost V 1 base and J 2 bases; bases outside gene matches: 0. CDR1 is SGDLS, CDR2 YYNGEE, per germline. In nucleotides, the CDR3 is TGTGCCAGCAGCGTACTAGCGGGGGCCTACAATGAGCAGTTCTTC. Residues: CASSVLAGAYNEQFF.

CDR3 loop: CASSQERQGVQPQHF. CDR3 nucleotides: TGTGCCAGCAGCCAAGAACGACAGGGAGTCCAGCCCCAGCATTTT. The chain links TRBV4-2 to TRBJ1-5; 7 positions agree with TRBD1. Germline V lookup: CDR1 LGHNA, CDR2 YNFKEQ. The CDR3 is made up of 15 amino acids. With 0 bases clipped from V and 7 bases from J, the junction kept 6 bases outside the gene matches.

The rearrangement uses TRBV5-6 and TRBJ2-1; tentative D call: TRBD1 (6 bases). With 2 bases removed from V and 9 bases from J, the gap between germline ends came to 18 bases. CDR3 length: 15 amino acids. The V gene's germline CDR1 is SGHDT and CDR2 YYEEEE. CDR3 amino acids: CASSLRFTGSREQFF. CDR3 DNA sequence: TGTGCCAGCAGCTTACGATTTACAGGGAGTCGTGAGCAGTTCTTC.